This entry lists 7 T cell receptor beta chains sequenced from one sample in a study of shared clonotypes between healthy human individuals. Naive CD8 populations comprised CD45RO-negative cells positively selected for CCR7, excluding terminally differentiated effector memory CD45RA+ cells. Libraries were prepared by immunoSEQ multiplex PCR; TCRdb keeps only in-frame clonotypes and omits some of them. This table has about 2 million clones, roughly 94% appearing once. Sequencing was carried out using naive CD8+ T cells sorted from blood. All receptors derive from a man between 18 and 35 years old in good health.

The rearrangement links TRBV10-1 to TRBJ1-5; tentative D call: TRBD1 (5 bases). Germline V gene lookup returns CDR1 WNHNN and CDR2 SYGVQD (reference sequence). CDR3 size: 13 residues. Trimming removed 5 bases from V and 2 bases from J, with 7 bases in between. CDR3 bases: TGCGCCAGCAGTAAAGGGGGCAATCAGCCCCAGCATTTT. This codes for CASSKGGNQPQHF.

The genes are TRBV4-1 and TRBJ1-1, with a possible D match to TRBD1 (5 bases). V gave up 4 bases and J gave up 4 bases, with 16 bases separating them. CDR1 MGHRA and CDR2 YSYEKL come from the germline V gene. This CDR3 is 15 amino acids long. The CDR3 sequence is CASSPIMRGGTEAFF. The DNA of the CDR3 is TGCGCCAGCAGCCCAATCATGAGGGGAGGCACTGAAGCTTTCTTT.

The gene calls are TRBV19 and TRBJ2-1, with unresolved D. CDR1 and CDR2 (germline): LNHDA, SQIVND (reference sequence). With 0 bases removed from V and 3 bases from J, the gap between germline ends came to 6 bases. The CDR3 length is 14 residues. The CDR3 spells CASSIEPFYNEQFF. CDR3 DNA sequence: TGTGCCAGTAGTATAGAACCGTTCTACAATGAGCAGTTCTTC.

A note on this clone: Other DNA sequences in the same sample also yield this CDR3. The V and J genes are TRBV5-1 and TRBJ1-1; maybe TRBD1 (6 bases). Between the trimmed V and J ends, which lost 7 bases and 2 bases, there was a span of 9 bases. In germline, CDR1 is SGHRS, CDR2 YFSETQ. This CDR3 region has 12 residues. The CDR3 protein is CASSQGNTEAFF. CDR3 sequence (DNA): TGCGCCAGCTCACAGGGTAACACTGAAGCTTTCTTT.

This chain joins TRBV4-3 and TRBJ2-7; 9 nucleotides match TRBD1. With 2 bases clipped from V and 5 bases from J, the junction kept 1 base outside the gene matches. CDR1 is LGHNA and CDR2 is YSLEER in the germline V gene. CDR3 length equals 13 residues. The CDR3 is CASSQTGGHEQYF. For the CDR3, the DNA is TGCGCCAGCAGCCAAACAGGGGGCCACGAGCAGTACTTC.

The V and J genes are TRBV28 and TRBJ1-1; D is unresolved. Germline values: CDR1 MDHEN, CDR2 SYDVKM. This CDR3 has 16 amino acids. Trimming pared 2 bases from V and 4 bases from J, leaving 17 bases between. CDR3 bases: TGTGCCAGCAGTTTAGCAGAGGTTTTCTCGGGCACTGAAGCTTTCTTT. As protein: CASSLAEVFSGTEAFF. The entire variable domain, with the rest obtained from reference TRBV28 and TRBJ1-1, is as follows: DVKVTQSSRYLVKRTGEKVFLECVQDMDHENMFWYRQDPGLGLRLIYFSYDVKMKEKGDIPEGYSVSREKKERFSLILESASTNQTSMYLCASSLAEVFSGTEAFFGQGTRLTVV.

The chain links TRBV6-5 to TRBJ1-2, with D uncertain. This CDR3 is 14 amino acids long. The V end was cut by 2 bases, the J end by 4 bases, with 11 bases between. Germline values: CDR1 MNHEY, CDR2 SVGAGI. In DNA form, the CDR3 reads TGTGCCAGCAGTTACGGTCTGGGGTCCTATGGCTACACCTTC. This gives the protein CASSYGLGSYGYTF.